A selection of T cell receptor beta chains follows, all from one sample in a study of shared clonotypes between healthy human individuals. Data came from immunoSEQ multiplex PCR; TCRdb stores just in-frame clones and leaves some out. The table records roughly 2.2 million clones, approximately 93% of them present only once. Material for sequencing was naive CD4+ T cells from PBMCs. The source of these receptors is a man aged 18 to 29 in good health. Some clones in this sample may be carry-over from other donors' samples. Each CDR3 is given with its conserved first and last residue. Fields, in order: CDR3 length, D gene, clone size, J gene, V gene, CDR3 protein, CDR3 DNA. D genes are given only for firm matches. Only part of the rows carry a size: once, few, many, or a class if the clone is expanded.

cdr3_length: 17; d_call: TRBD2; clone_size: .; j_call: TRBJ2-7; v_call: TRBV11-2; cdr3_aa: CASSASRLPSGAYEQYF; cdr3_nt: TGTGCCAGCAGCGCATCCCGTCTCCCTAGCGGGGCCTACGAGCAGTACTTC
cdr3_length: 14; d_call: TRBD2; clone_size: .; j_call: TRBJ2-7; v_call: TRBV28; cdr3_aa: CASRSGGSSYEQYF; cdr3_nt: TGTGCCAGCAGGAGCGGGGGTAGCTCCTACGAGCAGTACTTC
cdr3_length: 13; d_call: .; clone_size: .; j_call: TRBJ1-2; v_call: TRBV6-5; cdr3_aa: CASTTPASYGYTF; cdr3_nt: TGTGCCAGCACCACCCCAGCCAGCTATGGCTACACCTTC
cdr3_length: 17; d_call: .; clone_size: .; j_call: TRBJ1-3; v_call: TRBV19; cdr3_aa: CASRKGTSANSGNTIYF; cdr3_nt: TGTGCCAGTAGGAAAGGGACATCGGCTAACTCTGGAAACACCATATATTTT
cdr3_length: 14; d_call: .; clone_size: .; j_call: TRBJ1-1; v_call: TRBV6-1; cdr3_aa: CASSEGGWDTEAFF; cdr3_nt: TGTGCCAGCAGTGAAGGGGGCTGGGACACTGAAGCTTTCTTT
cdr3_length: 16; d_call: TRBD1; clone_size: .; j_call: TRBJ1-3; v_call: TRBV7-2; cdr3_aa: CASSLAARGSGNTIYF; cdr3_nt: TGTGCCAGCAGCTTAGCGGCCAGGGGGTCTGGAAACACCATATATTTT
cdr3_length: 16; d_call: .; clone_size: .; j_call: TRBJ1-2; v_call: TRBV28; cdr3_aa: CASSSLTPGFRYGYTF; cdr3_nt: TGTGCCAGCAGCTCCCTAACCCCCGGATTTCGCTATGGCTACACCTTC
cdr3_length: 15; d_call: .; clone_size: once; j_call: TRBJ1-2; v_call: TRBV5-1; cdr3_aa: CASSLAATGAYGYTF; cdr3_nt: TGCGCCAGCAGCTTGGCGGCAACCGGGGCCTATGGCTACACCTTC
cdr3_length: 14; d_call: TRBD2; clone_size: few; j_call: TRBJ2-1; v_call: TRBV9; cdr3_aa: CASSVVQRGGEQFF; cdr3_nt: TGTGCCAGCAGCGTAGTTCAGCGGGGTGGTGAGCAGTTCTTC
cdr3_length: 15; d_call: TRBD1; clone_size: few; j_call: TRBJ1-1; v_call: TRBV19; cdr3_aa: CASSSQGARNTEAFF; cdr3_nt: TGTGCCAGTAGTTCACAGGGGGCTAGGAACACTGAAGCTTTCTTT
cdr3_length: 15; d_call: .; clone_size: .; j_call: TRBJ1-5; v_call: TRBV30; cdr3_aa: CAWSERDNRNQPQHF; cdr3_nt: TGTGCCTGGAGTGAAAGGGACAATCGTAATCAGCCCCAGCATTTT
cdr3_length: 15; d_call: .; clone_size: .; j_call: TRBJ1-5; v_call: TRBV2; cdr3_aa: CASTLQSTSNQPQHF; cdr3_nt: TGTGCCAGCACCCTGCAGAGCACTAGCAATCAGCCCCAGCATTTT
cdr3_length: 14; d_call: .; clone_size: .; j_call: TRBJ1-4; v_call: TRBV5-1; cdr3_aa: CASSLVAGSEKLFF; cdr3_nt: TGCGCCAGCAGCTTGGTGGCAGGGTCTGAAAAACTGTTTTTT
cdr3_length: 14; d_call: .; clone_size: .; j_call: TRBJ2-7; v_call: TRBV7-8; cdr3_aa: CASSFREYIDEQYF; cdr3_nt: TGTGCCAGCAGCTTCCGGGAGTATATTGACGAGCAGTACTTC
cdr3_length: 14; d_call: .; clone_size: .; j_call: TRBJ2-7; v_call: TRBV14; cdr3_aa: CASSPRPGSYEQYF; cdr3_nt: TGTGCCAGCAGCCCGAGACCCGGGAGCTACGAGCAGTACTTC
cdr3_length: 17; d_call: .; clone_size: .; j_call: TRBJ2-1; v_call: TRBV27; cdr3_aa: CASSSRGLTPFYNEQFF; cdr3_nt: TGTGCCAGCAGTTCCCGTGGACTTACACCCTTCTACAATGAGCAGTTCTTC
cdr3_length: 15; d_call: TRBD1; clone_size: .; j_call: TRBJ1-5; v_call: TRBV18; cdr3_aa: CASSPTGTGDQPQHF; cdr3_nt: TGTGCCAGCTCACCAACCGGGACAGGGGATCAGCCCCAGCATTTT
cdr3_length: 16; d_call: .; clone_size: .; j_call: TRBJ2-1; v_call: TRBV18; cdr3_aa: CASSLSRQEAYNEQFF; cdr3_nt: TGTGCCAGCTCATTATCCCGACAGGAAGCCTACAATGAGCAGTTCTTC
cdr3_length: 14; d_call: TRBD1; clone_size: .; j_call: TRBJ1-4; v_call: TRBV5-4; cdr3_aa: CASSVTGEGEKLFF; cdr3_nt: TGTGCCAGCAGCGTTACAGGGGAGGGGGAAAAACTGTTTTTT
cdr3_length: 14; d_call: .; clone_size: .; j_call: TRBJ2-1; v_call: TRBV9; cdr3_aa: CASSVATSYNEQFF; cdr3_nt: TGTGCCAGCAGCGTAGCTACTAGCTACAATGAGCAGTTCTTC
cdr3_length: 15; d_call: TRBD1; clone_size: .; j_call: TRBJ1-2; v_call: TRBV15; cdr3_aa: CATFDRDRGPYGYTF; cdr3_nt: TGTGCCACCTTCGACCGGGACAGGGGGCCCTATGGCTACACCTTC
cdr3_length: 13; d_call: .; clone_size: .; j_call: TRBJ2-3; v_call: TRBV5-1; cdr3_aa: CASSRLHTDTQYF; cdr3_nt: TGCGCCAGCTCCCGACTTCACACAGATACGCAGTATTTT
cdr3_length: 13; d_call: TRBD1; clone_size: .; j_call: TRBJ2-3; v_call: TRBV28; cdr3_aa: CASSLRQGVTQYF; cdr3_nt: TGTGCCAGCAGTCTCAGACAGGGGGTGACGCAGTATTTT
cdr3_length: 15; d_call: TRBD2; clone_size: .; j_call: TRBJ2-3; v_call: TRBV5-1; cdr3_aa: CASSLLAGSTDTQYF; cdr3_nt: TGCGCCAGCAGCTTATTAGCGGGTAGCACAGATACGCAGTATTTT
cdr3_length: 15; d_call: TRBD2; clone_size: .; j_call: TRBJ2-2; v_call: TRBV2; cdr3_aa: CASSGSSGRTGELFF; cdr3_nt: TGTGCCAGCAGTGGATCGAGCGGGAGAACCGGGGAGCTGTTTTTT
cdr3_length: 17; d_call: TRBD1; clone_size: once; j_call: TRBJ2-6; v_call: TRBV19; cdr3_aa: CASSPRDRHSGANVLTF; cdr3_nt: TGTGCCAGTAGTCCCCGGGACAGGCACTCTGGGGCCAACGTCCTGACTTTC
cdr3_length: 16; d_call: .; clone_size: .; j_call: TRBJ1-4; v_call: TRBV2; cdr3_aa: CASNFQGPATNEKLFF; cdr3_nt: TGTGCCAGCAATTTCCAGGGGCCTGCAACTAATGAAAAACTGTTTTTT
cdr3_length: 15; d_call: .; clone_size: .; j_call: TRBJ1-4; v_call: TRBV28; cdr3_aa: CASREVGRTNEKLFF; cdr3_nt: TGTGCCAGCAGAGAGGTGGGGCGGACTAATGAAAAACTGTTTTTT
cdr3_length: 17; d_call: TRBD2; clone_size: once; j_call: TRBJ2-3; v_call: TRBV7-3; cdr3_aa: CASSLSWTSPSTDTQYF; cdr3_nt: TGTGCCAGCAGCTTATCGTGGACTAGCCCTAGCACAGATACGCAGTATTTT
cdr3_length: 15; d_call: .; clone_size: few; j_call: TRBJ1-5; v_call: TRBV7-2; cdr3_aa: CASSSEPGGNQPQHF; cdr3_nt: TGTGCCAGCAGCTCAGAGCCAGGGGGCAATCAGCCCCAGCATTTT
cdr3_length: 12; d_call: .; clone_size: .; j_call: TRBJ2-5; v_call: TRBV14; cdr3_aa: CASSQTSETQYF; cdr3_nt: TGTGCCAGCAGCCAGACAAGCGAGACCCAGTACTTC
cdr3_length: 15; d_call: TRBD1; clone_size: .; j_call: TRBJ1-4; v_call: TRBV28; cdr3_aa: CASSSPGQGGEKLFF; cdr3_nt: TGTGCCAGCAGTTCTCCGGGACAGGGGGGAGAAAAACTGTTTTTT
cdr3_length: 17; d_call: .; clone_size: .; j_call: TRBJ2-7; v_call: TRBV5-1; cdr3_aa: CASSLPAGQGALDEQYF; cdr3_nt: TGCGCCAGCAGCTTGCCGGCCGGGCAGGGTGCTTTGGACGAGCAGTACTTC
cdr3_length: 21; d_call: TRBD1; clone_size: .; j_call: TRBJ2-6; v_call: TRBV7-3; cdr3_aa: CASTSSGWGQLERSGANVLTF; cdr3_nt: TGTGCCAGCACCTCTTCTGGGTGGGGACAGCTCGAACGCTCTGGGGCCAACGTCCTGACTTTC
cdr3_length: 14; d_call: .; clone_size: .; j_call: TRBJ1-2; v_call: TRBV5-1; cdr3_aa: CASSLVARSGGYTF; cdr3_nt: TGCGCCAGCAGCTTGGTAGCCAGATCAGGTGGCTACACCTTC
cdr3_length: 16; d_call: .; clone_size: .; j_call: TRBJ2-3; v_call: TRBV5-4; cdr3_aa: CASSSPGLAGTDTQYF; cdr3_nt: TGTGCCAGCAGTTCCCCGGGCCTTGCTGGCACAGATACGCAGTATTTT
cdr3_length: 14; d_call: .; clone_size: .; j_call: TRBJ2-1; v_call: TRBV5-1; cdr3_aa: CASSRGAGSNEQFF; cdr3_nt: TGCGCCAGCAGTCGGGGGGCCGGTAGCAATGAGCAGTTCTTC
cdr3_length: 15; d_call: .; clone_size: .; j_call: TRBJ1-4; v_call: TRBV6-5; cdr3_aa: CASSRAQAGNEKLFF; cdr3_nt: TGTGCCAGCAGCCGAGCACAGGCGGGGAATGAAAAACTGTTTTTT
cdr3_length: 11; d_call: .; clone_size: .; j_call: TRBJ2-5; v_call: TRBV30; cdr3_aa: CAWKGQRTQYF; cdr3_nt: TGTGCCTGGAAAGGGCAGAGAACCCAGTACTTC
cdr3_length: 15; d_call: TRBD2; clone_size: .; j_call: TRBJ2-2; v_call: TRBV18; cdr3_aa: CASSPRLAGTGELFF; cdr3_nt: TGTGCCAGCTCACCTAGACTAGCTGGCACCGGGGAGCTGTTTTTT
cdr3_length: 15; d_call: .; clone_size: .; j_call: TRBJ2-6; v_call: TRBV5-8; cdr3_aa: CASSQRASGANVLTF; cdr3_nt: TGTGCCAGCAGCCAACGCGCCTCTGGGGCCAACGTCCTGACTTTC
cdr3_length: 20; d_call: .; clone_size: .; j_call: TRBJ2-6; v_call: TRBV27; cdr3_aa: CASSSSPLYRVPSGANVLTF; cdr3_nt: TGTGCCAGCAGTTCCTCCCCCCTTTACAGGGTCCCATCTGGGGCCAACGTCCTGACTTTC